The sequence of this T cell receptor beta chain was determined in a study of blood T cell repertoires in COVID-19. Study details: Samples taken during acute and convalescent COVID-19 were collected in the United States, Italy and Spain. Nucleic acid was either cDNA or gDNA, and it came from T cells, B-cell-depleted T cells, or PBMCs.

In the study's own analysis: Researchers report that nucleated cell counts were estimated from reference gene primer amplification. The table came from immunoSEQ multiplex PCR; TCRdb's copy has only in-frame clones and leaves some out. V and J calls and clone size follow that table, whereas D and trimming were derived from the DNA. The data show approximately 250,000 clones, about 82% seen once. From germline, CDR1 is MNHEY and CDR2 SMNVEV (reference sequence). Trimming took 9 bases from V and 3 from J, leaving 20 bases between them. CDR3 length: 15 amino acids. Across about two dozen US areas, participants ranged in age from about 18 to 100 years.

Sequenced: PBMCs or T cells enriched from blood (not recorded which). V is TRBV27 and J is TRBJ1-2; tentative D call: TRBD1 (6 bases). The receptor comes from a woman aged 50 to 60 with acute COVID-19. The CDR3: CASREGTPGDYGYTF. CDR3 in DNA: TGTGCCAGTAGGGAGGGGACACCGGGTGACTATGGCTACACCTTC.